This T cell receptor beta chain originates from a study of T cell responses to AZD1222 COVID-19 vaccine. Study-level results: Among the donors, most were white British and more were female, and clonal diversity was possibly underestimated.

Assay used: immunoSEQ multiplex PCR; TCRdb lists only in-frame clones, some missing. The sample includes roughly 150,000 clones, 70% to 90% seen only once; the top ten take more than 7%. This clone was picked up one time. Its antigen is as yet unknown. The material sequenced was peripheral blood, taken on day 0 of AZD1222 vaccination. This receptor was taken from an adult in good health.

CDR3 coding DNA: TGTGCCAGCAGCTTAGAAGGGGGCAATAATTCACCCCTCCACTTT. Protein: CASSLEGGNNSPLHF. This chain connects TRBV7-6 to TRBJ1-6; 7 bases map to TRBD1. The V gene end was trimmed by 1 base and the J gene end by 5 bases; junction bases not matched to a gene: 2. Germline loops: CDR1 SGHVS, CDR2 FNYEAQ. The CDR3 length is 15 residues.